A selection of T cell receptor beta chains follows, all from one sample in a study of T-cell reconstitution after alpha-beta-depleted transplantation in children. TCRdb analysed the PCR reads with MiXCR anew, one entry per CDR3 protein. Among some 200,000 distinct CDR3 sequences, 7.5% to 9.5% were seen once, and the ten largest hold about a third. Sequencing used PBMCs, mostly from graft donor cells, obtained 360 days after TCRalphabeta/CD19-depleted stem cell transplant. Receptor source: a male patient aged 2 to 9 who had a stem cell transplant for acute myeloid leukemia, so the T cells may come from the graft donor. Each CDR3 is given with its conserved first and last residue. Only part of the rows carry a size: once, few, many, or a class if the clone is expanded.

v_gene	abundance	j_gene	CDR3aa
TRBV20-1	.	TRBJ2-3	CSARGTIGARGATDTQYF
TRBV4-2	few	TRBJ2-1	CASSQEPDRVYNEQFF
TRBV7-3	few	TRBJ2-7	CASSSTPSYEQYF
TRBV27	.	TRBJ1-1	CASSLARHRVEAFF
TRBV7-9	.	TRBJ2-7	CASSLVGRTYEQYF
TRBV6-2/TRBV6-3	.	TRBJ1-1	CASSEYGGALRSEAFF
TRBV9	few	TRBJ2-5	CASSAGIIPGETQYF
TRBV12-3/TRBV12-4	few	TRBJ1-1	CASSFQDNPEAFF
TRBV20-1	.	TRBJ1-5	CSARVTGSHNQPQHF
TRBV2	.	TRBJ2-1	CASSGYRGKVQYYEQFF
TRBV24-1	many	TRBJ2-1	CATSDPQQVNNEQFF
TRBV5-4	.	TRBJ2-2	CASGPRSGSTGELFF
TRBV7-8	few	TRBJ2-2	CASSFAAPGELFF
TRBV9	.	TRBJ2-7	CASSETGTSGTYEQYF
TRBV7-8	.	TRBJ2-1	CASSLSGAANEQFF
TRBV15	many	TRBJ2-5	CATSRGAGQETQYF
TRBV7-8	.	TRBJ2-7	CASSGTTGFAYEQYF
TRBV4-1	.	TRBJ2-7	CASSQNPAGSEQYF
TRBV5-5	few	TRBJ2-1	CASSLDSGAYNEQFF
TRBV6-2/TRBV6-3	few	TRBJ2-3	CASRGVARGTGTKTITDTQYF
TRBV30	once	TRBJ2-1	CAWSDLAGGRNEQFF
TRBV7-7	few	TRBJ2-1	CASSPGTGDNLFF
TRBV20-1	few	TRBJ1-6	CSARDLGQGTYNSPLHF
TRBV20-1	few	TRBJ2-5	CSASLRAPETQYF
TRBV6-2/TRBV6-3	few	TRBJ1-5	CASRPGQGVHTDYSNQPQHF
TRBV10-3	many	TRBJ2-3	CAISPAEGQGTDTQYF
TRBV4-3	few	TRBJ1-4	CASSPYSSNEKLFF
TRBV25-1	many	TRBJ2-3	CASSLLADTQYF
TRBV28	many	TRBJ1-2	CASSLTGIPYGYTF
TRBV12-3/TRBV12-4	few	TRBJ1-2	CASSRTRDKVPYGYTF
TRBV19	few	TRBJ1-1	CASSARDLNTEAFF
TRBV20-1	many	TRBJ2-2	CSAIRLRSGELFF
TRBV12-3/TRBV12-4	many	TRBJ2-7	CASRPGQGELEQYF
TRBV4-1	.	TRBJ2-5	CASSQEPYRVGETQYF
TRBV5-1	few	TRBJ2-1	CASSLRLAGSHNEQFF
TRBV5-1	many	TRBJ2-5	CASSNVRAWKETQYF
TRBV4-2	.	TRBJ2-3	CASSQEAGDTQYF
TRBV5-6	few	TRBJ2-5	CASSLWETQYF
TRBV21-1	many	TRBJ2-5	CASFKDWKKETQYF
TRBV9	.	TRBJ1-2	CASSVAPFAGLGYGYTF
TRBV12-3/TRBV12-4	many	TRBJ2-1	CASSLTGGGQFF
TRBV15	many	TRBJ1-1	CATSRGFTEAFF
TRBV5-4	.	TRBJ2-3	CASSLASGGILDTQYF
TRBV27	many	TRBJ1-5	CASSLSLGISNQPQHF
TRBV7-9	.	TRBJ2-2	CASSFTSNTGELFF
TRBV20-1	many	TRBJ2-4	CSARDWGAKNIQYF
TRBV29-1	many	TRBJ2-7	CSVRGRSYEQYF
TRBV20-1	many	TRBJ2-3	CSASAAVSSTDTQYF
TRBV9	many	TRBJ2-7	CASNHEQYF
TRBV5-1	.	TRBJ1-5	CASSWDPNQPQHF
TRBV5-4	.	TRBJ2-1	CASSLQTGGTTRVGNEQFF
TRBV6-5	.	TRBJ2-5	CASSYSRQQETQYF
TRBV12-3/TRBV12-4	few	TRBJ1-2	CASSIGPFGRGPDGYTF
TRBV27	.	TRBJ1-6	CASSFLSGRGSPLHF
TRBV5-1	few	TRBJ2-5	CASSYSGTGFHQETQYF
TRBV12-3/TRBV12-4	.	TRBJ2-4	CASRMDSWGKNIQYF
TRBV20-1	many	TRBJ1-5	CSAQGLIQGQPQHF
TRBV7-2	many	TRBJ2-1	CASSLTPVAVTYNEQFF
TRBV5-1	many	TRBJ2-1	CASSLASGLVGNEQFF